This T cell receptor (beta chain) is drawn from a study of T-cell memory formation after mild COVID-19. This clonotype has only a few counts. V shed 4 bases and J shed 0 bases, with 14 bases lying between them. CDR1 and CDR2 (germline): SEHNR, FQNEAQ (reference sequence). The CDR3 is made up of 16 amino acids. In TCRdb, the 5' RACE reads were re-called with MiXCR into one record per CDR3 protein. The table shows approximately 400,000 distinct CDR3 sequences, with approximately 19% occurring only once. Source material: PBMCs or a T cell subset sorted from them (not recorded which). This receptor was identified in a man in his late teens or twenties who had mild COVID-19 (a few samples of this study predate the infection). Cell type and time point are not known. V and J are TRBV7-9 and TRBJ2-3, with a possible D match to TRBD2 (5 bases). CDR3 sequence (DNA): TGTGCCAGCAGCTCTCGAGGAGGCACTAGCACAGATACGCAGTATTTT. Translating it yields CASSSRGGTSTDTQYF.